This T cell receptor beta chain was observed in a study of OX40 agonist ivuxolimab in advanced cancers. As for the study in general: Given to patients was ivuxolimab, an agonistic anti-OX40 (CD134) antibody.

TCRdb's copy holds only in-frame clones and misses some; the assay was immunoSEQ multiplex PCR. The table records 35,000 to 40,000 clones, around four fifths of them present only once. Regarding this clone: Its antigen remains unidentified.

CDR1 and CDR2 (germline): SEHNR, FQNEAQ (reference sequence). Trimming pared 5 bases from V and 5 bases from J, leaving 10 bases between. The CDR3 loop spans 13 amino acids. Whole-study findings and limits: More expanded clones were found, on average, in CD8+ than in CD4+ T cells. Patients who responded partially at 0.1-3.0 mg/kg showed clonal expansion ranking among the lowest.

Individuals having autoimmune disease history or systemic immunosuppression were not enrolled. The specimen comprised CD4+ or CD8+ T cells sorted from blood, sampled in a trial of the OX40 agonist ivuxolimab. This rearrangement joins TRBV7-9 to TRBJ1-3; TRBD1 might be the D (6 bases). The TCR originated in an adult with an advanced solid tumor such as melanoma, head and neck, liver or kidney cancer. CDR3 residues: CASSPGGRNTIYF. The CDR3 coding sequence is TGTGCCAGCAGCCCGGGGGGGCGAAACACCATATATTTT.